Below, one TCR beta chain is given with its context. This specimen comes from a study of T cells after yellow fever vaccination. Using its own MiXCR run on the 5' RACE reads, TCRdb lists one record per CDR3 protein. The sample lists approximately 510,000 distinct CDR3 sequences, just over 20% occurring once. V gave up 5 bases and J gave up 5 bases, with 19 bases separating them. Germline values: CDR1 MNHEY, CDR2 SVGEGT. CDR3 length: 15 amino acids. This TCR was sampled from a man aged 18 to 29 who received the YFV17D yellow fever vaccine. The sample was PBMCs, taken roughly 23 days after the first yellow fever vaccination. The rearrangement uses TRBV6-2 or TRBV6-3 and TRBJ2-7; weak D call: TRBD2 (6 bases). The chain's CDR3 is CASSRSTAGGNEQYF. CDR3 nucleotides: TGTGCCAGCAGTCGTTCGACAGCCGGCGGGAACGAGCAGTACTTC.